The 3 T cell receptor beta chains below were found in one sample sequenced in a study of shared clonotypes between healthy human individuals. Terminally differentiated effector memory CD45RA+ cells were left out of the naive CD8 fraction, which was CD45RO-negative and positively selected for CCR7. Profiled with immunoSEQ multiplex PCR; TCRdb holds only in-frame clones, not every one. This table has hundreds of thousands of clones, around 96% appearing once. Sequencing was done on a sample of naive CD8+ T cells sorted from blood. These receptors originate from a woman in her thirties in good health.

The chain is built from TRBV5-1 and TRBJ2-2; TRBD2 matches 7 bases. Germline CDR1 is SGHRS and CDR2 is YFSETQ. V gave up 4 bases and J gave up 1 base; unmatched junction bases: 7. The CDR3 runs 16 residues. The CDR3 sequence: CASSAGAGVNTGELFF. The CDR3 region has the DNA TGCGCCAGCAGCGCAGGTGCGGGGGTGAACACCGGGGAGCTGTTTTTT.

This clone was seen a single time. The chain joins TRBV19 to TRBJ2-5; TRBD1 aligns across 8 bases. The J call may be mistaken, given a closer DNA end match to TRBJ2-7. Germline assignment: CDR1 LNHDA and CDR2 SQIVND (reference sequence). This CDR3 region has 14 residues. The CDR3, as DNA: TGTGCCAGTAGTATAGGGACAGGGACGTACGAGCAGTACTTC. Protein product: CASSIGTGTYEQYF.

V and J are TRBV6-1 and TRBJ2-1; possibly TRBD2 for D (6 bases). This CDR3 is built from 14 residues. V lost 2 bases and J lost 4, with 9 bases in between. Germline V gene data show CDR1 as MNHNS and CDR2 as SASEGT. CDR3 sequence: CASSELALYNEQFF. DNA of the CDR3: TGTGCCAGCAGTGAACTAGCGCTGTACAATGAGCAGTTCTTC.